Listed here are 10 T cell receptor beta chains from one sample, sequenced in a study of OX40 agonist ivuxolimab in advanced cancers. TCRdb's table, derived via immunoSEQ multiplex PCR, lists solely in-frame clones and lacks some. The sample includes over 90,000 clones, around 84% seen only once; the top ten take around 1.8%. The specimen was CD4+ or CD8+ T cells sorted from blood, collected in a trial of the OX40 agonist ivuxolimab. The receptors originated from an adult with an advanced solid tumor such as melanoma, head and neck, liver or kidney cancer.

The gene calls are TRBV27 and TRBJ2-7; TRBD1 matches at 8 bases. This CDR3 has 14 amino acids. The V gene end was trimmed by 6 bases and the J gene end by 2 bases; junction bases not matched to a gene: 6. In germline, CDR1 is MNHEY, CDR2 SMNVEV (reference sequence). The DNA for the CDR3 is TGTGCCAGCAGGGCAACAGGGGGGACCTACGAGCAGTACTTC. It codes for CASRATGGTYEQYF.

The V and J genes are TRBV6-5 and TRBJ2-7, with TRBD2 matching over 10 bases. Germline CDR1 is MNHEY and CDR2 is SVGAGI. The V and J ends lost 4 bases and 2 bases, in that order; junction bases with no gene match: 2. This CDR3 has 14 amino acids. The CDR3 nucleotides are TGTGCCAGCAGTTCACTAGCGGGACCCTACGAGCAGTACTTC. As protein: CASSSLAGPYEQYF.

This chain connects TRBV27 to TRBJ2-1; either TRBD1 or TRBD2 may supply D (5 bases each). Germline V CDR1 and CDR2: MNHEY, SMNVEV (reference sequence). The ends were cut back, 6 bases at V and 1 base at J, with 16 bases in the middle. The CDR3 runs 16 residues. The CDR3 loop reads CASRNRLGESYNEQFF. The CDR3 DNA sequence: TGTGCCAGCAGGAACAGGTTGGGGGAGTCCTACAATGAGCAGTTCTTC.

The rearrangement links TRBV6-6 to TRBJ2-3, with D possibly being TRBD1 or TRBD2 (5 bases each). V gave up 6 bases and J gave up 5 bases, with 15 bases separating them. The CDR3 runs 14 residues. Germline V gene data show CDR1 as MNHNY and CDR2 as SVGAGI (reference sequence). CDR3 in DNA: TGTGCCAGCAGCCCGACTTCGAGGGGAGATACGCAGTATTTT. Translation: CASSPTSRGDTQYF.

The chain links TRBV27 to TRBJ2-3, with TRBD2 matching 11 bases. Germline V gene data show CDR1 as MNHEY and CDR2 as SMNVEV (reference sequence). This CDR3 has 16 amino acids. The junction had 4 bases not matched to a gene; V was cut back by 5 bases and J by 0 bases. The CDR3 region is CASSPRLAGSTDTQYF. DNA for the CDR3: TGTGCCAGCAGTCCGCGACTAGCGGGAAGCACAGATACGCAGTATTTT.

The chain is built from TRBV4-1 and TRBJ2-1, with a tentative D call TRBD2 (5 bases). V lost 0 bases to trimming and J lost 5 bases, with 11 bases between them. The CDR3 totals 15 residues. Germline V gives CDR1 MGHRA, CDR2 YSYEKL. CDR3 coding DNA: TGCGCCAGCAGCCAAGAGTCTAGCCCCGACAATGAGCAGTTCTTC. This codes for CASSQESSPDNEQFF.

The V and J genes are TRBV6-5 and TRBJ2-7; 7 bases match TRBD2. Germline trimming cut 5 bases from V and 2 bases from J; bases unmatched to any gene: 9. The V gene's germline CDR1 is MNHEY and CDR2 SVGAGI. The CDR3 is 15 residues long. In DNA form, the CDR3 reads TGTGCCAGCAGTAAGGTCCCGAGCGGGACCTACGAGCAGTACTTC. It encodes CASSKVPSGTYEQYF.

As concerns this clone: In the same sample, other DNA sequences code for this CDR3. In nucleotides, the CDR3 is TGTGCCAGCTCACCACCGGCAGGGACCTACGAGCAGTACTTC. Encoded protein: CASSPPAGTYEQYF. The V gene is TRBV18, the J gene TRBJ2-7, with a weak D call TRBD1 (5 bases). The germline CDR1 and CDR2 sequences are KGHSH and LQKENI. The CDR3 extends over 14 amino acids. The V end was cut by 0 bases, the J end by 2 bases, with 8 bases between.

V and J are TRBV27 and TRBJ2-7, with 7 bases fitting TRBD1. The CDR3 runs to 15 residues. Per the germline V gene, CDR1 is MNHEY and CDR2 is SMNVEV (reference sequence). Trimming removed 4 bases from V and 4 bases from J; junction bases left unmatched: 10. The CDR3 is CASSWASGGRYEQYF. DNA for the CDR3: TGTGCCAGCAGTTGGGCCTCAGGGGGAAGGTACGAGCAGTACTTC.

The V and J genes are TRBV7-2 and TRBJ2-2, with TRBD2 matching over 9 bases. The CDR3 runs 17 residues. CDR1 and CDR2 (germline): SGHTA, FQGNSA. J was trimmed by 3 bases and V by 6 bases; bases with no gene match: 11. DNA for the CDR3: TGTGCCAGCAGTCATCCCGAGGCGGGAGGGTACACCGGGGAGCTGTTTTTT. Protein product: CASSHPEAGGYTGELFF.